These T cell receptor beta chains were read from a single sample in a study of blood T cell repertoires in COVID-19. Here immunoSEQ multiplex PCR was the method, and the copy in TCRdb shows in-frame clones only, minus some. The sample has some 170,000 clones; 80% to 90% are singletons. Material for sequencing was PBMCs or T cells enriched from blood (not recorded which). The receptors shown here come from a man aged 45-65 years who had recovered from COVID-19. CDR3s include the opening cysteine and the closing phenylalanine or tryptophan. D genes are given only for firm matches. Clone size appears in some rows only: once, few, many, or a class for an expanded clone.

J gene	D gene	V gene	clone size	CDR3 DNA	CDR3 protein
TRBJ1-1	TRBD1	TRBV18	NA	TGTGCCAGCTCATCCCCAGGGGGCACGAACACTGAAGCTTTCTTT	CASSSPGGTNTEAFF
TRBJ2-5	TRBD2	TRBV7-2	NA	TGTGCCAGCAGCTTAGCGCGGGCGGGGGGGCTCTCGGAGACCCAGTACTTC	CASSLARAGGLSETQYF
TRBJ1-1	NA	TRBV11-3	NA	TGTGCCAGCAGCTCCAACAGCTACCACACTGAAGCTTTCTTT	CASSSNSYHTEAFF
TRBJ1-5	NA	TRBV10-2	once	TGCGCCAGCAGTCCGGGAATCGACGGGAATCAGCCCCAGCATTTT	CASSPGIDGNQPQHF
TRBJ1-2	NA	TRBV14	NA	TGTGCCAGCAGCCAAGAAACCTACAGGCCCCAGGCGAGCTACACCTTC	CASSQETYRPQASYTF
TRBJ1-6	NA	TRBV7-8	NA	TGTGCCAGCAGCTTAGAGGGTGGACAGTGGAATTCACCCCTCCACTTT	CASSLEGGQWNSPLHF
TRBJ1-6	TRBD1	TRBV5-1	NA	TGCGCCAGCAGCTTCAAGACAGGGTTTGGAAATTCACCCCTCCACTTT	CASSFKTGFGNSPLHF
TRBJ2-2	NA	TRBV29-1	once	TGCAGCGTTGAAGACAGATTTTACACCGGGGAGCTGTTTTTT	CSVEDRFYTGELFF
TRBJ2-5	NA	TRBV24-1	few	TGTGCCACCAGTGACGGCCCGGGTCTTACCCAAGAGACCCAGTACTTC	CATSDGPGLTQETQYF
TRBJ1-5	NA	TRBV6-5	NA	TGTGCCAGTCGCGGGGGCTTGGATCAGCCCCAGCATTTT	CASRGGLDQPQHF
TRBJ1-1	NA	TRBV28	NA	TGTGCCAGCAGTTTTTCGCGTAAGACAGGTCTCTACTCTGAAGCTTTCTTT	CASSFSRKTGLYSEAFF
TRBJ1-1	TRBD1	TRBV28	NA	TGTGCCAGCAGTTTATCCCATGGGACAGGCTTAAACACTGAAGCTTTCTTT	CASSLSHGTGLNTEAFF
TRBJ2-2	TRBD1	TRBV5-1	NA	TGCGCCAGCAGATCCGGGACAGGGGGCGTGGGGGAGCTGTTTTTT	CASRSGTGGVGELFF
TRBJ1-2	NA	TRBV6-5	NA	TGTGCCAGCAGGAGAGGCGCACAGGGTTTCGGTGGCTACACCTTC	CASRRGAQGFGGYTF
TRBJ1-5	TRBD1	TRBV10-1	NA	TGCGCCAGCAGGGGAGACAGGGCCCTTACGCATCGACCCCAGCATTTT	CASRGDRALTHRPQHF
TRBJ1-2	NA	TRBV5-8	NA	TGTGCCAGCAGCTTACAGGGATCCTATGGCTACACCTTC	CASSLQGSYGYTF
TRBJ2-3	TRBD2	TRBV9	once	TGTGCCAGCAGCGTAGGAGCGGGGACCACAGATACGCAGTATTTT	CASSVGAGTTDTQYF
TRBJ2-2	NA	TRBV19	NA	TGTGCCAGTAGTCCTTGGGCAGGGAATCCCGGGGAGCTGTTTTTT	CASSPWAGNPGELFF
TRBJ1-1	NA	TRBV28	NA	TGTGCCAGCAATCTCGTCGGTCGCTCCACTGAAGCTTTCTTT	CASNLVGRSTEAFF
TRBJ2-1	TRBD2	TRBV5-1	NA	TGCGCCAGCAGCGACGGGACTATCTACAATGAGCAGTTCTTC	CASSDGTIYNEQFF
TRBJ2-7	TRBD1	TRBV29-1	NA	TGCAGCGTTGCACGACAGGGGGTGATCGGATCCTCGAGCTCCTACGAGCAGTACTTC	CSVARQGVIGSSSSYEQYF
TRBJ2-7	TRBD1	TRBV28	NA	TGTGCCAGCAGTTTGGGACAGCCCTACGAGCAGTACTTC	CASSLGQPYEQYF
TRBJ2-1	NA	TRBV5-6	NA	TGTGCCAGCAGCTGGACGGACTATTACAATGAGCAGTTCTTC	CASSWTDYYNEQFF
TRBJ1-4	TRBD1	TRBV25-1	NA	TGTGCCAGGGGGCAGGGGGAGGAAAAACTGTTTTTT	CARGQGEEKLFF
TRBJ2-3	NA	TRBV7-6	NA	TGTGCCAGCAGCTTAGCACTAGCTAGCACAGATACGCAGTATTTT	CASSLALASTDTQYF
TRBJ1-5	TRBD1	TRBV19	NA	TGTGCCAGTAGTTCCGGGACAGCCAGCAATCAGCCCCAGCATTTT	CASSSGTASNQPQHF